These T cell receptor beta chains were read from a single sample in a study of T cell repertoires in cytomegalovirus infection. TCRdb re-derived calls from the reads in MiXCR, one entry per CDR3 protein. In the table there are 900,000 to 950,000 distinct CDR3 sequences, around 30% of which are singletons. These TCRs' antigens remain unknown. The sample in question was cultured CD8+ T cells from PBMCs, obtained from culture after CMV antigen stimulation. Source of these receptors: a human donor in good health (CMV status not recorded). Some clones in this sample may be carry-over from other donors' samples. Both conserved end residues are part of each CDR3. The D gene is left open where the match is weak. The size field is filled for only some rows; it gives once, few, many or a size class.

clone size: .
CDR3 length: 14
D gene: TRBD1
J gene: TRBJ2-7
V gene: TRBV12-3/TRBV12-4
CDR3 protein: CASSLGTVNYEQYF
CDR3 DNA: TGTGCCAGCAGTTTGGGGACAGTGAACTACGAGCAGTACTTC

clone size: many
CDR3 length: 15
D gene: TRBD1
J gene: TRBJ1-2
V gene: TRBV7-8
CDR3 protein: CASSSGTGAHYGYTF
CDR3 DNA: TGTGCCAGCAGCTCCGGGACAGGGGCCCACTATGGCTACACCTTC

clone size: .
CDR3 length: 17
D gene: TRBD1
J gene: TRBJ1-1
V gene: TRBV5-1
CDR3 protein: CASSLAGTGFMNTEAFF
CDR3 DNA: TGCGCCAGCAGCTTGGCGGGGACAGGGTTCATGAACACTGAAGCTTTCTTT

clone size: few
CDR3 length: 15
D gene: .
J gene: TRBJ1-2
V gene: TRBV7-9
CDR3 protein: CASSYYGPPNYGYTF
CDR3 DNA: TGTGCCAGCAGCTATTACGGGCCTCCAAACTATGGCTACACCTTC

clone size: .
CDR3 length: 14
D gene: .
J gene: TRBJ2-7
V gene: TRBV12-3/TRBV12-4
CDR3 protein: CASSFGVYFYEQYF
CDR3 DNA: TGTGCCAGCAGTTTTGGGGTTTATTTCTACGAGCAGTACTTC

clone size: .
CDR3 length: 14
D gene: TRBD2
J gene: TRBJ2-7
V gene: TRBV7-9
CDR3 protein: CASSSTGGGNEQYF
CDR3 DNA: TGTGCCAGCAGCTCCACGGGGGGAGGAAACGAGCAGTACTTC

clone size: many
CDR3 length: 14
D gene: TRBD1
J gene: TRBJ1-1
V gene: TRBV12-3/TRBV12-4
CDR3 protein: CASSSTGGITEAFF
CDR3 DNA: TGTGCCAGCAGTTCTACAGGGGGGATCACTGAAGCTTTCTTT

clone size: many
CDR3 length: 15
D gene: .
J gene: TRBJ1-4
V gene: TRBV7-9
CDR3 protein: CASKGGRDNGEKLFF
CDR3 DNA: TGTGCCAGCAAGGGGGGACGGGACAATGGTGAAAAACTGTTTTTT

clone size: few
CDR3 length: 13
D gene: .
J gene: TRBJ2-5
V gene: TRBV12-3/TRBV12-4
CDR3 protein: CASSPFPPLGQYF
CDR3 DNA: TGTGCCAGCAGCCCATTCCCCCCCCTGGGCCAGTACTTC

clone size: .
CDR3 length: 14
D gene: .
J gene: TRBJ1-1
V gene: TRBV7-6
CDR3 protein: CASSLDHRNTEAFF
CDR3 DNA: TGTGCCAGCAGCTTAGATCATAGGAACACTGAAGCTTTCTTT

clone size: few
CDR3 length: 12
D gene: .
J gene: TRBJ2-1
V gene: TRBV7-2
CDR3 protein: CAARDGYNEQFF
CDR3 DNA: TGTGCCGCCCGGGACGGCTACAATGAGCAGTTCTTC

clone size: .
CDR3 length: 15
D gene: .
J gene: TRBJ1-1
V gene: TRBV12-5
CDR3 protein: CASGTEGQPNTEAFF
CDR3 DNA: TGTGCTAGTGGGACCGAGGGACAACCGAACACTGAAGCTTTCTTT

clone size: .
CDR3 length: 18
D gene: TRBD2
J gene: TRBJ2-5
V gene: TRBV7-6
CDR3 protein: CASSQKGLAAGKEETQYF
CDR3 DNA: TGTGCCAGCAGCCAGAAGGGACTAGCTGCGGGAAAAGAAGAGACCCAGTACTTC

clone size: .
CDR3 length: 15
D gene: TRBD1
J gene: TRBJ1-5
V gene: TRBV6-8
CDR3 protein: CASSPGQGFRQPQHF
CDR3 DNA: TGTGCCAGCAGTCCGGGACAGGGGTTTCGTCAGCCCCAGCATTTT

clone size: few
CDR3 length: 16
D gene: .
J gene: TRBJ1-6
V gene: TRBV12-3/TRBV12-4
CDR3 protein: CASSLGQPYYNSPLHF
CDR3 DNA: TGTGCCAGCAGTTTAGGACAACCGTACTATAATTCACCCCTCCACTTT

clone size: few
CDR3 length: 14
D gene: .
J gene: TRBJ1-5
V gene: TRBV7-9
CDR3 protein: CASRSDGYQEPQHF
CDR3 DNA: TGTGCCAGCAGGTCAGACGGATATCAGGAGCCCCAGCATTTT

clone size: .
CDR3 length: 14
D gene: .
J gene: TRBJ2-7
V gene: TRBV28
CDR3 protein: CASSLRGATFEQYF
CDR3 DNA: TGTGCCAGCAGTTTACGGGGGGCTACCTTCGAGCAGTACTTC

clone size: .
CDR3 length: 15
D gene: .
J gene: TRBJ2-5
V gene: TRBV4-1
CDR3 protein: CASNQGWSGQETQYF
CDR3 DNA: TGCGCCAGCAACCAAGGGTGGTCAGGCCAAGAGACCCAGTACTTC

clone size: many
CDR3 length: 14
D gene: .
J gene: TRBJ1-5
V gene: TRBV7-8
CDR3 protein: CASSLMGWNQPQHF
CDR3 DNA: TGTGCCAGCAGCTTGATGGGGTGGAATCAGCCCCAGCATTTT

clone size: .
CDR3 length: 13
D gene: .
J gene: TRBJ2-7
V gene: TRBV24-1
CDR3 protein: CATSDLSSYEQYF
CDR3 DNA: TGTGCCACCAGTGATTTGAGCTCCTACGAGCAGTACTTC

clone size: .
CDR3 length: 13
D gene: .
J gene: TRBJ1-2
V gene: TRBV7-9
CDR3 protein: CASSAEGNYGYTF
CDR3 DNA: TGTGCCAGCAGCGCTGAGGGGAACTATGGCTACACCTTC

clone size: few
CDR3 length: 17
D gene: .
J gene: TRBJ2-6
V gene: TRBV6-2/TRBV6-3
CDR3 protein: CASTYDPEGAGANVLTF
CDR3 DNA: TGTGCCAGCACCTACGACCCGGAGGGGGCCGGGGCCAACGTCCTGACTTTC

clone size: few
CDR3 length: 13
D gene: .
J gene: TRBJ1-1
V gene: TRBV7-6
CDR3 protein: CASSSGLPSEAFF
CDR3 DNA: TGTGCCAGCAGCTCGGGACTCCCATCTGAAGCTTTCTTT

clone size: .
CDR3 length: 15
D gene: .
J gene: TRBJ1-5
V gene: TRBV19
CDR3 protein: CASSLYRDSNQPQHF
CDR3 DNA: TGTGCCAGTAGCCTTTACAGGGATAGCAATCAGCCCCAGCATTTT

clone size: .
CDR3 length: 15
D gene: TRBD1
J gene: TRBJ1-5
V gene: TRBV3-1
CDR3 protein: CASSQGQGADQPQHF
CDR3 DNA: TGTGCCAGCAGCCAAGGACAGGGGGCCGATCAGCCCCAGCATTTT

clone size: few
CDR3 length: 14
D gene: .
J gene: TRBJ2-1
V gene: TRBV6-5
CDR3 protein: CASSYSGQNNEQFF
CDR3 DNA: TGTGCCAGCAGTTACTCAGGACAGAACAATGAGCAGTTCTTC

clone size: .
CDR3 length: 13
D gene: .
J gene: TRBJ2-5
V gene: TRBV2
CDR3 protein: CASSGVSQETQYF
CDR3 DNA: TGTGCCAGCAGTGGAGTATCCCAAGAGACCCAGTACTTC

clone size: .
CDR3 length: 14
D gene: .
J gene: TRBJ1-5
V gene: TRBV6-6
CDR3 protein: CASLLKPINQPQHF
CDR3 DNA: TGTGCCAGTTTACTCAAGCCGATAAATCAGCCCCAGCATTTT

clone size: .
CDR3 length: 13
D gene: .
J gene: TRBJ2-7
V gene: TRBV13
CDR3 protein: CASSLAGPDEQYF
CDR3 DNA: TGTGCCAGCAGCTTAGCGGGACCCGACGAGCAGTACTTC

clone size: few
CDR3 length: 15
D gene: .
J gene: TRBJ2-5
V gene: TRBV11-2
CDR3 protein: CATNPGLRYQETQYF
CDR3 DNA: TGTGCCACAAACCCGGGACTCCGGTACCAAGAGACCCAGTACTTC

clone size: once
CDR3 length: 15
D gene: .
J gene: TRBJ2-5
V gene: TRBV12-5
CDR3 protein: CASGWDPLALETQYF
CDR3 DNA: TGTGCTAGTGGTTGGGACCCACTAGCTCTGGAGACCCAGTACTTC

clone size: .
CDR3 length: 19
D gene: TRBD1
J gene: TRBJ1-2
V gene: TRBV4-3
CDR3 protein: CASSQGVTGGEIRTYGYTF
CDR3 DNA: TGCGCCAGCAGCCAGGGAGTAACAGGGGGCGAGATTAGAACCTATGGCTACACCTTC

clone size: few
CDR3 length: 13
D gene: .
J gene: TRBJ1-1
V gene: TRBV28
CDR3 protein: CASSLTGITEAFF
CDR3 DNA: TGTGCCAGCAGTTTAACAGGGATAACTGAAGCTTTCTTT

clone size: few
CDR3 length: 18
D gene: .
J gene: TRBJ2-1
V gene: TRBV28
CDR3 protein: CASSFTLQGPRGVDEQFF
CDR3 DNA: TGTGCCAGCAGTTTCACCCTCCAGGGGCCGCGGGGCGTGGATGAGCAGTTCTTC

clone size: .
CDR3 length: 12
D gene: .
J gene: TRBJ1-4
V gene: TRBV19
CDR3 protein: CASSGRNEKLFF
CDR3 DNA: TGTGCCAGTTCCGGTCGTAATGAAAAACTGTTTTTT

clone size: .
CDR3 length: 16
D gene: .
J gene: TRBJ2-1
V gene: TRBV6-6
CDR3 protein: CASSYSGTRPDNEQFF
CDR3 DNA: TGTGCCAGCAGTTACTCCGGGACAAGGCCGGACAATGAGCAGTTCTTC

clone size: few
CDR3 length: 13
D gene: .
J gene: TRBJ1-1
V gene: TRBV2
CDR3 protein: CASSEGWGEEAFF
CDR3 DNA: TGTGCCAGCAGTGAAGGGTGGGGGGAGGAAGCTTTCTTT

clone size: many
CDR3 length: 17
D gene: TRBD1
J gene: TRBJ2-2
V gene: TRBV7-6
CDR3 protein: CASSLEPGQTNTGELFF
CDR3 DNA: TGTGCCAGCAGCCTAGAACCGGGACAGACGAACACCGGGGAGCTGTTTTTT

clone size: .
CDR3 length: 17
D gene: TRBD1
J gene: TRBJ1-3
V gene: TRBV28
CDR3 protein: CASSLRYRGHSGNTIYF
CDR3 DNA: TGTGCCAGCAGTTTACGGTACAGGGGGCACTCTGGAAACACCATATATTTT

clone size: .
CDR3 length: 15
D gene: TRBD1
J gene: TRBJ2-3
V gene: TRBV29-1
CDR3 protein: CSVRSGGRTEGTQYF
CDR3 DNA: TGCAGCGTGAGGTCAGGGGGCCGTACGGAAGGTACGCAGTATTTT